The clone carrying this TCR beta chain was found a few times. The data are from a study of blood T cell repertoires in COVID-19. The V and J ends lost 1 base and 6 bases, in that order; junction bases with no gene match: 5. The length of the CDR3 is 15 residues. Germline V gene data show CDR1 as MGHRA and CDR2 as YSYEKL. The protocol was immunoSEQ multiplex PCR, while the TCRdb copy is restricted to in-frame clones and leaves out a portion. The sample records 150,000 to 200,000 clones, about 83% being singletons. This TCR was recovered from a woman of 80 years or more with acute or convalescent COVID-19. Sequences were obtained from peripheral blood. The chain links TRBV4-1 to TRBJ2-7; TRBD2 aligns across 11 bases. The DNA for the CDR3 is TGCGCCAGCAGCCAAGGACTAGCGGGAAAGGGCGAGCAGTACTTC. This gives the protein CASSQGLAGKGEQYF.